This TCR beta chain stems from a study of neoadjuvant anti-PD-1 for oral cavity cancer. Study-level information: Around day 43, patients without progression received a fourth nivolumab dose before surgery. General study points: Non-responders to neoadjuvant nivolumab had significantly more clonal PBMC T cells than responders.

This clone was picked up one time. The antigen is not known. Sequenced by immunoSEQ multiplex PCR; TCRdb stores in-frame clones only, minus some. The sample holds tens of thousands of clones; 79% are singletons and the top ten take approximately 2.8%. Sequenced material: PBMCs, taken before nivolumab (anti-PD-1) treatment. This receptor was identified in a person between 35 and 79 years old with oral cavity squamous cell carcinoma.

The CDR3 sequence is CASSQAASGTGEQFF. In DNA, the CDR3 is TGCGCCAGCAGCCAAGCGGCTAGCGGGACGGGTGAGCAGTTCTTC. The chain links TRBV4-1 to TRBJ2-1, with TRBD2 matching over 9 bases. The CDR3 has 15 residues. Germline CDR1 is MGHRA and CDR2 is YSYEKL. Unmatched junction bases numbered 7, after V lost 1 base and J lost 9 bases.